This TCR beta chain was sequenced in a study of shared clonotypes between healthy human individuals. Study in general: Each donor had three CD4 naive, three CD4 memory, two CD8 naive and one CD8 memory plate.

Turning to this clone: Its cognate antigen is unknown.

This CDR3 has 16 residues. V shed 2 bases and J 8 bases; nucleotides not matched to a gene: 9. Germline values: CDR1 SNHLY, CDR2 FYNNEI. Sorted-subset replicate PCR reactions were performed with approximately 200 ng DNA, corresponding to tens of thousands of T cell genomes. Clones were sequenced by immunoSEQ multiplex PCR, and TCRdb holds only the in-frame ones, with some missing. The sample lists about 2,500,000 clones; approximately 90% were seen once. Study conclusions and caveats: Some naive CD4 clonotypes, 5% to 5.5%, turned up in common across a few donors.

Sequenced sample: naive CD4+ T cells sorted from blood. The subset: CD45RA+ positively selected. The source of this sequence is a man aged 18 to 30 in good health. The chain has TRBV2 and TRBJ1-4; TRBD1 aligns across 9 bases. The CDR3 region has the DNA TGTGCCAGCAGTGAACGCAAGGGGACAGGGAAAGAAAAACTGTTTTTT. As protein: CASSERKGTGKEKLFF.